The rows below give T cell receptor beta chains drawn from one sample of a study of T cells in localized non-small cell lung cancer. This table comes from immunoSEQ multiplex PCR, and its TCRdb copy is limited to in-frame clones, with some not included. This table has under 35,000 clones, just under 80% appearing once. The sequencing used peripheral blood, collected before any cancer treatment. The receptors stem from a male donor at least 60 years old with stage III squamous cell lung carcinoma. Both conserved end residues are part of each CDR3. The order of the fields is D gene, J gene, clone size, V gene, CDR3 protein, CDR3 DNA. A D gene is named only where the DNA matches it firmly. Clone size is given for some rows only: seen once, a few or many times, or a class if the clone is expanded.

TRBD2 | TRBJ2-7 | NA | TRBV7-9 | CASSQTTGGVQYF | TGTGCCAGCAGCCAGACGACGGGAGGGGTGCAGTACTTC
NA | TRBJ1-3 | medium-sized | TRBV4-3 | CASSRSRERGNTIYF | TGCGCCAGCAGCCGTTCCCGGGAAAGAGGAAACACCATATATTTT
NA | TRBJ2-5 | NA | TRBV19 | CASSAGQETQYF | TGTGCCAGTAGTGCGGGTCAAGAGACCCAGTACTTC
NA | TRBJ1-1 | NA | TRBV19 | CASSMWENTEAFF | TGTGCCAGTAGTATGTGGGAGAACACTGAAGCTTTCTTT
TRBD2 | TRBJ2-5 | NA | TRBV18 | CASSPLTSGRTSQETQYF | TGTGCCAGCTCACCACTTACTAGCGGGAGGACCTCCCAAGAGACCCAGTACTTC
NA | TRBJ2-1 | NA | TRBV19 | CASSKGRGDPYNEQFF | TGTGCCAGTAGCAAAGGGCGCGGAGACCCATACAATGAGCAGTTCTTC
NA | TRBJ2-7 | once | TRBV14 | CASSTRRDPRYEQYF | TGTGCCAGCAGCACGCGACGGGATCCCCGCTACGAGCAGTACTTC
NA | TRBJ2-3 | few | TRBV7-3 | CASSLAGVQDTQYF | TGTGCCAGCAGCTTAGCCGGGGTTCAAGATACGCAGTATTTT
NA | TRBJ1-1 | few | TRBV2 | CARVREGTEAFF | TGTGCCAGGGTAAGGGAGGGCACTGAAGCTTTCTTT
NA | TRBJ1-1 | NA | TRBV19 | CASSILGDTEAFF | TGTGCCAGTAGTATCCTAGGGGACACGGAAGCTTTCTTT
TRBD2 | TRBJ2-1 | NA | TRBV18 | CASSPRTSTRNEQFF | TGTGCCAGCTCACCAAGGACTAGTACGCGGAATGAGCAGTTCTTC
NA | TRBJ2-3 | NA | TRBV28 | CASSSRLFTDTQYF | TGTGCCAGCAGTTCAAGACTATTTACAGATACGCAGTATTTT
NA | TRBJ1-5 | once | TRBV5-6 | CASSFRQDNQPQHF | TGTGCCAGCAGCTTCCGACAGGATAATCAGCCCCAGCATTTT
NA | TRBJ1-5 | NA | TRBV28 | CASSLPSGVGGYQPQHF | TGTGCCAGCAGTTTACCCTCGGGGGTGGGGGGTTATCAGCCCCAGCATTTT
NA | TRBJ2-7 | NA | TRBV28 | CASSAPTGPPYEQYF | TGTGCCAGCAGTGCCCCCACAGGGCCCCCCTACGAGCAGTACTTC
NA | TRBJ2-3 | NA | TRBV25-1 | CASSEFGGGADTQYF | TGTGCCAGCAGTGAATTTGGAGGGGGGGCAGATACGCAGTATTTT
TRBD1 | TRBJ1-1 | few | TRBV28 | CASTGQGASTEAFF | TGTGCCAGCACCGGACAGGGGGCGTCCACTGAAGCTTTCTTT
NA | TRBJ1-2 | NA | TRBV28 | CASSTSGKGGYGYTF | TGTGCCAGCAGTACGTCAGGCAAGGGGGGCTATGGCTACACCTTC
NA | TRBJ2-5 | NA | TRBV5-1 | CASSLAWTGKETQYF | TGCGCCAGCAGCTTGGCCTGGACGGGAAAAGAGACCCAGTACTTC
TRBD1 | TRBJ2-2 | NA | TRBV30 | CACASDRGQTGELFF | TGTGCCTGCGCCTCGGACAGGGGGCAAACCGGGGAGCTGTTTTTT
TRBD1 | TRBJ2-3 | NA | TRBV2 | CASRGQGLSTDTQYF | TGTGCCAGCAGAGGACAGGGACTTAGCACAGATACGCAGTATTTT
TRBD1 | TRBJ2-3 | NA | TRBV2 | CASSFGQGARTDTQYF | TGTGCCAGCAGTTTCGGACAGGGGGCTCGGACAGATACGCAGTATTTT
TRBD1 | TRBJ2-7 | NA | TRBV10-3 | CAIRDRSYEQYF | TGTGCCATCAGGGACAGGAGCTACGAGCAGTACTTC
NA | TRBJ2-3 | NA | TRBV18 | CASSLRETDTQYF | TGTGCCAGCTCTCTGAGGGAGACAGATACGCAGTATTTT
TRBD2 | TRBJ2-3 | NA | TRBV19 | CASSSSSGPKDTQYF | TGTGCCAGTAGTAGCTCTAGCGGTCCTAAAGATACGCAGTATTTT
NA | TRBJ1-1 | NA | TRBV11-3 | CASSLGGENTEAFF | TGTGCCAGCAGCCTAGGGGGGGAGAACACTGAAGCTTTCTTT
NA | TRBJ2-7 | NA | TRBV29-1 | CSAGTLGYEQYF | TGCAGCGCTGGGACGTTGGGCTACGAGCAGTACTTC
NA | TRBJ2-7 | NA | TRBV4-3 | CASSQDIGGREQYF | TGCGCCAGCAGCCAAGATATAGGGGGGAGGGAGCAGTACTTC
TRBD1 | TRBJ1-2 | NA | TRBV4-1 | CASSQDRPGQGAAFYGYTF | TGCGCCAGCAGCCAAGATCGGCCGGGACAGGGGGCGGCCTTCTATGGCTACACCTTC